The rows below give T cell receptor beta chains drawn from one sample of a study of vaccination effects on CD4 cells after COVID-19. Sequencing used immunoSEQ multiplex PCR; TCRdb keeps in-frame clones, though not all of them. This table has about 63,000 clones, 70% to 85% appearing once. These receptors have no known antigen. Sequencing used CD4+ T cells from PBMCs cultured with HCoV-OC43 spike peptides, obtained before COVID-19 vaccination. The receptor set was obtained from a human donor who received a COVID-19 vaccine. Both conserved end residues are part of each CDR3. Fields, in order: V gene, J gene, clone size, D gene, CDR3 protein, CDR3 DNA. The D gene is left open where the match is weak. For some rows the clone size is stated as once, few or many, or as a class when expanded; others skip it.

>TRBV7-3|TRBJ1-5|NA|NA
CASSPPGQVRNQPQHF
TGTGCCAGCAGCCCCCCTGGGCAAGTTCGCAATCAGCCCCAGCATTTT
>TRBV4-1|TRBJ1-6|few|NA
CASSKGMASGNNSPLHF
TGCGCCAGCAGCAAGGGGATGGCCAGTGGCAATAATTCACCCCTCCACTTT
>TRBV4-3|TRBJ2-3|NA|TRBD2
CASSPSGVSTDTQYF
TGCGCCAGCAGCCCCAGCGGGGTTAGCACAGATACGCAGTATTTT
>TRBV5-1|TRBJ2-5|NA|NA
CASSLDAGTETQYF
TGCGCCAGCAGCTTGGATGCGGGGACGGAGACCCAGTACTTC
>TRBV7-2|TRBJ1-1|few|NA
CASSLRFGLTTEAFF
TGTGCCAGCAGCTTAAGGTTCGGCTTGACGACTGAAGCTTTCTTT
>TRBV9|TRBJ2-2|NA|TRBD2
CASSVGSGGAVTGELFF
TGTGCCAGCAGCGTAGGGAGCGGGGGGGCGGTCACCGGGGAGCTGTTTTTT
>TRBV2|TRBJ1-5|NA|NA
CASTRGLNQPQHF
TGTGCCAGCACTCGTGGCCTCAATCAGCCCCAGCATTTT
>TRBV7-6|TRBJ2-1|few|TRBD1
CASSLAVGQGVYEQFF
TGTGCCAGCAGCTTAGCGGTGGGACAGGGGGTGTATGAGCAGTTCTTC
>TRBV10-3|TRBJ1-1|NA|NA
CASGRGETEAFF
TGTGCCAGCGGGAGGGGCGAAACTGAAGCTTTCTTT
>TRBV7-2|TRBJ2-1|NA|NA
CASSLYQGSYNEQFF
TGTGCCAGCAGCTTATATCAGGGCTCCTACAATGAGCAGTTCTTC
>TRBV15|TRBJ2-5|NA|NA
CATSRDPSQASETQYF
TGTGCCACCAGCAGAGATCCCAGCCAGGCTTCGGAGACCCAGTACTTC
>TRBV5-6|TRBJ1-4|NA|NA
CASSLKARGEKLFF
TGTGCCAGCAGCTTGAAGGCCCGGGGAGAAAAACTGTTTTTT
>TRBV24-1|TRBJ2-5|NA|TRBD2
CATSDPRLAGGETQYF
TGTGCCACCAGTGATCCTCGACTAGCGGGGGGAGAGACCCAGTACTTC
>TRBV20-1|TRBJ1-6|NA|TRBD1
CSASAGAGGNSPLHF
TGCAGTGCTAGTGCCGGGGCAGGGGGGAATTCACCCCTCCACTTT
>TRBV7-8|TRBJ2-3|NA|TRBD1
CASSSRTGIDTQYF
TGTGCCAGCAGCTCGCGGACAGGGATCGATACGCAGTATTTT
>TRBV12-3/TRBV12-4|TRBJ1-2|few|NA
CASSLDGQYGYTF
TGTGCCAGCAGTTTAGATGGGCAGTATGGCTACACCTTC
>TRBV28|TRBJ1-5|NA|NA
CASSTLNNQPQHF
TGTGCCAGCAGTACCCTAAATAATCAGCCCCAGCATTTT